These 2 T cell receptor beta chains were sequenced from one sample in a study of Graves' ophthalmopathy and Graves' hyperthyroidism. Amplification targeted the TCR beta CDR3 regions, with RNA transcripts as the source material. In the first round, RT-PCR was carried out with HTBI primers, and a multiplex PCR formed the second round. MiXCR was run by TCRdb on the multiplex PCR reads, yielding one entry per CDR3 protein. Of approximately 1.2 million distinct CDR3 sequences listed, less than 45% are singletons. The sample taken for sequencing was peripheral blood or thyroid tissue (not recorded which). All receptors come from an adult man with Graves' hyperthyroidism.

This chain joins TRBV2 and TRBJ2-6, with TRBD1 matching 10 bases. Per the germline V gene, CDR1 is SNHLY and CDR2 is FYNNEI. Trimming removed 6 bases from V and 0 bases from J; junction bases left unmatched: 5. The CDR3 length is 17 residues. CDR3 DNA: TGTGCCAGCAGGACGGGGACAGGGGACTCTGGGGCCAACGTCCTGACTTTC. This sequence encodes CASRTGTGDSGANVLTF.

The chain couples TRBV5-4 to TRBJ2-5, with D unclear. Germline CDR1 is SGHNT and CDR2 is YYREEE (reference sequence). V shed 0 bases and J shed 5 bases, with 11 bases lying between them. The CDR3 spans 14 residues. DNA for the CDR3: TGTGCCAGCAGCTTGGCAGGCCCCATGGAGACCCAGTACTTC. Protein sequence: CASSLAGPMETQYF.